This T cell receptor beta chain appears in the sequencing data of a study of blood T cells in healthy people across ages. This clonotype was detected only a few times. Losses at the gene ends were 5 bases for V and 0 bases for J; bases not matched to a gene: 2. CDR3 length: 16 residues. Per germline, CDR1 MNHNY and CDR2 SVGAGI (reference sequence). A second 7 to 11 cycle PCR used barcoded and J-beta primers. TCRdb reanalysed the 5' RACE reads using MiXCR and keeps one entry per CDR3 protein. The sample comprises around 800,000 distinct CDR3 sequences, about a quarter of which are singletons, and less than 3.5% rests with the top ten. These records were also assigned to another study, of T cells of mothers and their children.

Sequenced: blood. This chain uses TRBV6-6 with TRBJ2-4, with TRBD2 identical over 12 bases. The receptor comes from a boy younger than 18 in good health. CDR3 bases: TGTGCCAGCAGTCAGACTAGCGGGGGAGCCAAAAACATTCAGTACTTC. It specifies CASSQTSGGAKNIQYF.